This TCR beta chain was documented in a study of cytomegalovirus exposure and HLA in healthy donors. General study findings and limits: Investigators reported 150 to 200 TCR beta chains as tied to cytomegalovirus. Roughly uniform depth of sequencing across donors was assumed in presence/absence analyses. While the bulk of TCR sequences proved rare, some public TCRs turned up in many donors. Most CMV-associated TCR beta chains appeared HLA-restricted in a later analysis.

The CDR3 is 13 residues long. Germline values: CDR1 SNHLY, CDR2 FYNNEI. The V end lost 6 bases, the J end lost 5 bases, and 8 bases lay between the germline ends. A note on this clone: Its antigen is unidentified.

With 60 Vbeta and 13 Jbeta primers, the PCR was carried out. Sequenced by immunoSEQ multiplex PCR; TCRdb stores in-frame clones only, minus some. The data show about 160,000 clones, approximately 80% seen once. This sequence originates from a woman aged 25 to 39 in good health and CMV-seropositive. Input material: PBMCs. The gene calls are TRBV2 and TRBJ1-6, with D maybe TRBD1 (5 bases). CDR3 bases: TGTGCCAGCAGGGACACGAATAATTCACCCCTCCACTTT. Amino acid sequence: CASRDTNNSPLHF. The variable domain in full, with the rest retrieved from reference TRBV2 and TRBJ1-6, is EPEVTQTPSHQVTQMGQEVILRCVPISNHLYFYWYRQILGQKVEFLVSFYNNEISEKSEIFDDQFSVERPDGSNFTLKIRSTKLEDSAMYFCASRDTNNSPLHFGNGTRLTVT.